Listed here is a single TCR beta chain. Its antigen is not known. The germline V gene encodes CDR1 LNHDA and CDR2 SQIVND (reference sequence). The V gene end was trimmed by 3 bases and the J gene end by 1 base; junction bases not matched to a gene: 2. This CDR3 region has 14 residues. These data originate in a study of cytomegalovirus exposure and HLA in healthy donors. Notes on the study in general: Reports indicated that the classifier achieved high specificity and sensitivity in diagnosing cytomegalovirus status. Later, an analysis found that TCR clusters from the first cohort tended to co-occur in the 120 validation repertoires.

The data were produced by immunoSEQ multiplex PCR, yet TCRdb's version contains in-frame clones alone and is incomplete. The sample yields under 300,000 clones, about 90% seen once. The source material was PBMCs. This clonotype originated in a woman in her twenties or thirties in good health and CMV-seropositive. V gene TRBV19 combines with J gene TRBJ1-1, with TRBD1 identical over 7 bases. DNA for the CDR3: TGTGCCAGTAGTATTGCAGGGGGGAACACTGAAGCTTTCTTT. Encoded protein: CASSIAGGNTEAFF.